The text below deals with one T cell receptor beta chain. CDR3 size: 15 residues. CDR1 and CDR2 from the germline V gene are SGHTS and YDEGEE. The V gene lost 1 base and the J gene lost 2 bases, with 10 bases spanning the gap. As originally analysed: Cell counts per sample came from amplifying reference gene primers. Clones were read by immunoSEQ multiplex PCR, and TCRdb kept only the in-frame ones, dropping some. V and J calls and clone size come straight from that table; D and trimming were deduced from the DNA. The table includes about 100,000 clones, around 87% detected once. The sample belongs to a study of blood T cell repertoires in COVID-19. As for the study in general: There were acute and convalescent COVID-19 samples, and they came from the United States, Italy and Spain. The cDNA or gDNA used as material had been derived from T cells, B-cell-depleted T cells, or PBMCs.

This chain joins TRBV5-8 and TRBJ1-5, with a weak D call TRBD1 (5 bases). The sequencing sample was made of peripheral blood. This receptor was taken from a man in his fifties or sixties with active or convalescent COVID-19. The CDR3 protein is CASSLRIGGNQPQHF. In DNA form, the CDR3 reads TGTGCCAGCAGCTTGCGGATAGGGGGCAATCAGCCCCAGCATTTT.